This T cell receptor (beta chain) was retrieved from a study of shared clonotypes between healthy human individuals. An even split of each subset's genomic DNA across several immunoSEQ plates was performed. Using immunoSEQ multiplex PCR, the repertoire was profiled, and TCRdb retains in-frame clones only, with some absent. Of a few million clones listed, around 95% are singletons. Broader study findings: Naive subsets generally exceeded memory subsets in estimated richness. Sampling covered nothing but blood. Tissue TCR repertoires likely differ from those found in blood.

The donors were all Caucasian adults (living in Nashville, Tennessee). The germline CDR1 and CDR2 sequences are MGHRA and YSYEKL. Trimming left V 0 bases short and J 6 bases short, with 15 bases between. This CDR3 has 15 residues. Details on this clone: Its antigen is not known.

Sequences were obtained from naive CD4+ T cells sorted from blood. Noted subset: CD45RA+ positively selected. This sequence originates from a man between 18 and 35 years old in good health. The genes are TRBV4-1 and TRBJ2-7, with D perhaps TRBD2 (6 bases). CDR3: CASSQEGVWRGEQYF. DNA for the CDR3: TGCGCCAGCAGCCAAGAAGGGGTATGGAGGGGCGAGCAGTACTTC.